This TCR beta chain was sequenced during a study of primary melanoma T cells and metastatic recurrence. Germline loops: CDR1 GTSNPN, CDR2 SVGIG (reference sequence). The length of the CDR3 is 11 residues. Trimming stripped 4 bases from V and 7 bases from J, with 10 bases between. The method was immunoSEQ multiplex PCR; TCRdb's version includes in-frame clones alone and lacks a portion of them. The table for this sample gives about 82 clones. The V gene is TRBV30, the J gene TRBJ1-1; D is undetermined. The sequenced material came from melanoma tumor tissue. The source of this sequence is a human donor with melanoma. The CDR3 sequence is CAWIQRSEAFF. The CDR3 nucleotides are TGTGCCTGGATTCAGAGGAGTGAAGCTTTCTTT.